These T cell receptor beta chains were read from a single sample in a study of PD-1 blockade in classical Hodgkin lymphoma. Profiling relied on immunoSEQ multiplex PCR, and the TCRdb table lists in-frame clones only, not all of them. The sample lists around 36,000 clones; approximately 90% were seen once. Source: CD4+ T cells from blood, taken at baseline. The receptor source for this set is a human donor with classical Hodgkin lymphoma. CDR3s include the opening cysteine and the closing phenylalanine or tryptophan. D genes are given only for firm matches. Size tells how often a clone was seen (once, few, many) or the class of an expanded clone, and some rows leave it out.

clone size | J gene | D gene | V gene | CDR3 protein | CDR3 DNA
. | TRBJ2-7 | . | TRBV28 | CASSLGTVRAYEQYF | TGTGCCAGCAGTTTGGGTACAGTCCGGGCCTACGAGCAGTACTTC
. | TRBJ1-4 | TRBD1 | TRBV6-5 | CASSYQGASWEKLFF | TGTGCCAGCAGCTATCAGGGGGCGAGCTGGGAAAAACTGTTTTTT
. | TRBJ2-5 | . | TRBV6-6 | CASSYGTAQETQYF | TGTGCCAGCAGTTACGGAACAGCCCAAGAGACCCAGTACTTC
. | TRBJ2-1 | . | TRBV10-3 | CAIKDTSSYNEQFF | TGTGCCATCAAAGACACGAGCTCCTACAATGAGCAGTTCTTC
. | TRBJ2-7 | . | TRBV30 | CAWEPGALSYEQYF | TGTGCCTGGGAACCAGGGGCTCTGAGTTACGAGCAGTACTTC
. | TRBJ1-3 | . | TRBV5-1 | CASSLGHRLRGVSGNTIYF | TGCGCCAGCAGCTTGGGGCACCGCTTGAGGGGGGTTTCTGGAAACACCATATATTTT
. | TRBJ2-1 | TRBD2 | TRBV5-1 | CASSSPPGLAENNEQFF | TGCGCCAGCAGTTCTCCTCCGGGACTAGCAGAAAACAATGAGCAGTTCTTC
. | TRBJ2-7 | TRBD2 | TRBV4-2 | CASSQGSERGFYEQYF | TGTGCCAGCAGCCAAGGTTCGGAGCGGGGGTTCTACGAGCAGTACTTC
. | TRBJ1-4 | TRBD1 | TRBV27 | CASSFGQGREKLFF | TGTGCCAGCAGTTTCGGACAGGGGCGGGAAAAACTGTTTTTT
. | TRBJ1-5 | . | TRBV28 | CASSVLQGGQPQHF | TGTGCCAGCAGTGTTCTACAGGGAGGTCAGCCCCAGCATTTT
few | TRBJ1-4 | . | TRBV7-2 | CASSFYSELFF | TGTGCCAGCAGCTTCTACTCAGAACTGTTTTTT
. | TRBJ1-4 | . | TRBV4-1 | CASSRLGGTDEKLFF | TGCGCCAGCAGCCGCCTGGGGGGTACGGATGAAAAACTGTTTTTT
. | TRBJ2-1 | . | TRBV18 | CASSPPSKFSLANEQFF | TGTGCCAGCTCACCACCGAGTAAGTTCAGCCTAGCCAATGAGCAGTTCTTC
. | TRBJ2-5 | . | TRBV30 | CAWSVSYGPETQYF | TGTGCCTGGAGTGTGAGCTACGGTCCGGAGACCCAGTACTTC
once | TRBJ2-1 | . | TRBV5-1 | CASSLAGVLYNEQFF | TGCGCCAGCAGCTTGGCGGGGGTTTTATACAATGAGCAGTTCTTC
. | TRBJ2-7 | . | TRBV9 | CASSVVPTTGEQYF | TGTGCCAGCAGCGTAGTCCCCACCACTGGCGAGCAGTACTTC
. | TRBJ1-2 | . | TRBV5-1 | CASRGDTSNYGYTF | TGCGCCAGCAGGGGGGACACCTCTAACTATGGCTACACCTTC
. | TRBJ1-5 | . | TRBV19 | CASAYSNQPQHF | TGTGCCAGCGCATATAGCAATCAGCCCCAGCATTTT
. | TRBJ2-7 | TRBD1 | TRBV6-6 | CASSYPAQGSDEQYF | TGTGCCAGCAGTTACCCTGCACAGGGGTCGGACGAGCAGTACTTC
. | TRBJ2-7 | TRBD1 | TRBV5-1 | CASSLQGYEQYF | TGCGCCAGCAGCTTACAGGGGTACGAGCAGTACTTC
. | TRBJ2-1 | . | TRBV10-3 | CAISEHKGNEQFF | TGTGCCATCAGTGAGCACAAGGGCAATGAGCAGTTCTTC
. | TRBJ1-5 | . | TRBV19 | CASKREPGSNQPQHF | TGTGCCAGTAAAAGAGAGCCGGGAAGCAATCAGCCCCAGCATTTT
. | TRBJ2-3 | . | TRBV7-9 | CASSLVGITDTQYF | TGTGCCAGCAGCTTAGTTGGGATCACAGATACGCAGTATTTT
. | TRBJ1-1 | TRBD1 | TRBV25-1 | CASSDPDRADTEAFF | TGTGCCAGCAGTGACCCGGACAGGGCGGACACTGAAGCTTTCTTT
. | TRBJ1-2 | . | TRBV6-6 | CASSWGDLEEANGYTF | TGTGCCAGCAGTTGGGGTGATTTGGAGGAGGCTAATGGCTACACCTTC
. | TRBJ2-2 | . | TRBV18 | CASSQGVRVTGELFF | TGTGCCAGCTCACAAGGGGTGAGGGTCACCGGGGAGCTGTTTTTT
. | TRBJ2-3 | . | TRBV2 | CASRTTRGTDTQYF | TGTGCCAGCAGAACGACTAGGGGCACAGATACGCAGTATTTT
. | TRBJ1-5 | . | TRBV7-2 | CASSLVGAQPQHF | TGTGCCAGCAGCTTAGTGGGGGCCCAGCCCCAGCATTTT
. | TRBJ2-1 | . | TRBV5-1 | CASSSGSSHNEQFF | TGCGCCAGCAGCTCAGGGAGTTCTCACAATGAGCAGTTCTTC
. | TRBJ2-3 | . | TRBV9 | CASSGVRQFDTQYF | TGTGCCAGCAGCGGCGTCCGGCAGTTCGATACGCAGTATTTT
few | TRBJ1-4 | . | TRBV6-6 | CASSYPVQWEKLFF | TGTGCCAGCAGTTACCCGGTACAGTGGGAAAAACTGTTTTTT
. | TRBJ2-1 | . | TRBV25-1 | CASSGTFYNEQFF | TGTGCCAGCAGTGGTACTTTCTACAATGAGCAGTTCTTC
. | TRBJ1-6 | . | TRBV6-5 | CASRGGRRSPLHF | TGTGCCAGCAGGGGGGGACGACGGTCACCCCTCCACTTT
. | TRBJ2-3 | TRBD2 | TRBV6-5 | CASSYSSGSDTQYF | TGTGCCAGCAGTTACTCTAGCGGGAGTGATACGCAGTATTTT
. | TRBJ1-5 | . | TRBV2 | CASSVGSNQPQHF | TGTGCCAGCAGTGTAGGGAGCAATCAGCCCCAGCATTTT
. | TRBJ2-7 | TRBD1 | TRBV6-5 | CASSYKGAEQYF | TGTGCCAGCAGTTACAAGGGGGCCGAGCAGTACTTC
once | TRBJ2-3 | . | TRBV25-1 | CASSEINADTQYF | TGTGCCAGCAGTGAAATTAACGCAGATACGCAGTATTTT
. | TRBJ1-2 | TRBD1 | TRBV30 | CAWSTRGPGDFVYTF | TGTGCCTGGAGTACCAGGGGGCCGGGGGATTTTGTCTACACCTTC
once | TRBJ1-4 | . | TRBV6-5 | CASSPLPWANEKLFF | TGTGCCAGCAGCCCTTTGCCCTGGGCTAATGAAAAACTGTTTTTT
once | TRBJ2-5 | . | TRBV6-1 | CASSEASSRRLGNQETQYF | TGTGCCAGCAGTGAAGCTTCGTCTCGTCGTCTAGGGAACCAAGAGACCCAGTACTTC
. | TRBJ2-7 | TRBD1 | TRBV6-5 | CASRLTGGSYEQYF | TGTGCCAGCAGGCTGACAGGGGGCAGCTACGAGCAGTACTTC
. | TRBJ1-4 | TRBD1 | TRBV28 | CASCSGGGEKLFF | TGTGCCAGCTGCTCAGGGGGAGGAGAAAAACTGTTTTTT